A single sample is the source of the 28 T cell receptor beta chains below, sequenced in a study of blood T cell repertoires in COVID-19 (dated by TCRdb to 2018 to 2020). The receptor library was made with the immunoSEQ multiplex PCR assay. TCRdb's version of the immuneACCESS table is confined to in-frame rearrangements and falls short of the full clone set. An unresolved V gene accounts for under half of the shortfall where checked; the remainder is of unknown origin. This sample lists tens of thousands of clones; 72% were detected once. Approximately 23% of the sample is in the top ten clones. Sequencing was carried out using peripheral blood. Receptors originate from a woman aged 60-70 years in a cohort sampled during active or convalescent COVID-19.

The chain combines TRBV27 with TRBJ1-1; tentative D call: TRBD1 (5 bases). The CDR3 is made up of 14 amino acids. Germline CDR1 and CDR2: MNHEY and SMNVEV (reference sequence). With 7 bases removed from V and 2 bases from J, the gap between germline ends came to 14 bases. The CDR3 here is CASTLWGGNTEAFF. The CDR3 DNA reads TGTGCCAGCACCTTATGGGGGGGTAACACTGAAGCTTTCTTT.

This chain uses TRBV3-1 (or the pseudogene TRBV3-2) with TRBJ1-2; D remains ambiguous. V lost 5 bases and J 4 bases, leaving 14 bases between the germline ends. The CDR3 sequence is 14 residues long. The germline V gene has CDR1 LGHDT and CDR2 YNNKEL (reference sequence). CDR3 nucleotide sequence: TGTGCCAGCAGCTCGATCCCCAGCGGCTATGGCTACACCTTC. Encoded protein: CASSSIPSGYGYTF.

V and J are TRBV11-3 and TRBJ2-1, with 10 bases that match TRBD2. The ends lost 2 bases at V and 4 bases at J; junction bases unmatched: 5. CDR1 SGHNT and CDR2 YENEEA come from the germline V gene. This CDR3 spans 16 amino acids. The CDR3 is CASSLRSGGPYNEQFF. The CDR3, as DNA: TGTGCCAGCAGCTTACGTAGCGGGGGGCCATACAATGAGCAGTTCTTC. Using reference TRBV11-3 and TRBJ2-1 for the parts outside the CDR3, the full variable domain is EAGVVQSPRYKIIEKKQPVAFWCNPISGHNTLYWYLQNLGQGPELLIRYENEEAVDDSQLPKDRFSAERLKGVDSTLKIQPAELGDSAVYLCASSLRSGGPYNEQFFGPGTRLTVL.

The genes are TRBV7-9 and TRBJ2-2, with a tentative D call TRBD1 (5 bases). The V end was cut by 5 bases, the J end by 5 bases, with 9 bases between. Germline V lookup: CDR1 SEHNR, CDR2 FQNEAQ (reference sequence). This CDR3 has 13 amino acids. CDR3 in DNA: TGTGCCAGCAGCCATGACAGAACCGGGGAGCTGTTTTTT. Amino acid sequence: CASSHDRTGELFF.

The chain links TRBV11-3 to TRBJ2-2; 12 bases match TRBD1. CDR1 SGHNT and CDR2 YENEEA come from the germline V gene. This CDR3 spans 16 amino acids. Trimming took 4 bases from V and 6 from J; bases not matched to a gene: 6. CDR3 in DNA: TGTGCCAGCAGCTCCCGGGGACAGGGGGCGTCCGGGGAGCTGTTTTTT. Protein product: CASSSRGQGASGELFF.

The rearrangement links TRBV7-9 to TRBJ1-4, with 9 bases identical to TRBD1. Germline V gene sequence: CDR1 SEHNR, CDR2 FQNEAQ (reference sequence). This CDR3 has 17 residues. Trimming took 5 bases from V and 8 from J; bases not matched to a gene: 15. Here the CDR3 DNA reads TGTGCCAGCAGCATCACAGGGGGCCGCATTTTTGGGGAAAAACTGTTTTTT. It encodes CASSITGGRIFGEKLFF.

The chain is built from TRBV7-9 and TRBJ2-2, with TRBD1 identical over 8 bases. Germline CDR1 and CDR2: SEHNR and FQNEAQ (reference sequence). This CDR3 comprises 14 residues. This chain's CDR3 is CVIRTGSNTGELFF. The DNA of the CDR3 is TGTGTCATACGGACAGGGTCGAACACCGGGGAGCTGTTTTTT.

This chain connects TRBV12-3 or TRBV12-4 to TRBJ2-3; D is unclear. There are 12 residues in the CDR3. V was cut by 4 bases and J by 3 bases, with 5 bases left in between. The CDR3 sequence is CASSSDTDTQYF. The DNA for the CDR3 is TGTGCCAGCAGTTCAGATACAGATACGCAGTATTTT.

Here the CDR3 reads CASSPMGVTQYF. CDR3 nucleotide sequence: TGTGCCAGCAGCCCCATGGGCGTCACCCAGTACTTC. The chain couples TRBV7-8 to TRBJ2-5, with D uncertain. CDR1 and CDR2 from the germline V gene are SGHVS and FQNEAQ. The CDR3 length is 12 residues. Deletions cut 5 bases from V and 8 bases from J, with 12 bases between.

The chain is built from TRBV7-2 and TRBJ2-5; 12 bases align to TRBD2. This CDR3 is built from 15 residues. Germline-derived CDR1 and CDR2 are SGHTA and FQGNSA. The V gene end was trimmed by 1 base and the J gene end by 10 bases; junction bases not matched to a gene: 7. The CDR3 coding sequence is TGTGCCAGCAGCTTAGGACTAGCGGGGGCCCTGGGCCAGTACTTC. Protein: CASSLGLAGALGQYF.

The CDR3 sequence: CASSYRGRGYEQYF. CDR3 nucleotides: TGTGCCAGCAGTTACAGGGGAAGGGGCTACGAGCAGTACTTC. This chain connects TRBV6-5 to TRBJ2-7; possible D gene TRBD1, 5 bases. V gave up 2 bases and J gave up 3 bases, with 11 bases separating them. Germline V gene lookup returns CDR1 MNHEY and CDR2 SVGAGI. The length of the CDR3 is 14 residues.

This clone was recorded only once. J is TRBJ1-5 and V is TRBV15; 9 bases fit TRBD1. The ends lost 0 bases at V and 6 bases at J; junction bases unmatched: 0. Germline CDR1 LNHNV, CDR2 YYDKDF (reference sequence). CDR3 length: 14 residues. The CDR3 coding sequence is TGTGCCACCAGCAGAGAGACAGGGGGTCAGCCCCAGCATTTT. Protein sequence: CATSRETGGQPQHF.

The chain uses TRBV7-3 and TRBJ2-2, with a possible D match to TRBD2 (6 bases). Per the germline V gene, CDR1 is SGHTA and CDR2 is FQGTGA. The CDR3 length is 16 residues. V shed 4 bases and J shed 0 bases, with 12 bases lying between them. The CDR3 reads CASSSLGLPNTGELFF. The CDR3 DNA follows: TGTGCCAGCAGCTCCTTGGGACTTCCGAACACCGGGGAGCTGTTTTTT.

CDR3 sequence: CASGGLAGGVLYNEQFF. In nucleotides, the CDR3 is TGTGCCAGCGGGGGACTAGCGGGGGGTGTACTTTACAATGAGCAGTTCTTC. The chain employs TRBV2 and TRBJ2-1; 15 positions match TRBD2. Germline V gene lookup returns CDR1 SNHLY and CDR2 FYNNEI. CDR3 length: 17 residues. V shed 8 bases, J shed 4 bases, and the junction held 9 bases outside the gene matches.

The chain uses TRBV7-8 and TRBJ2-1; no firm D call. The CDR3 covers 14 residues. Germline V gene data show CDR1 as SGHVS and CDR2 as FQNEAQ. With 6 bases removed from V and 2 bases from J, the gap between germline ends came to 11 bases. The CDR3 sequence is CASSPRWAYNEQFF. CDR3 DNA sequence: TGTGCCAGCAGTCCGCGGTGGGCCTACAATGAGCAGTTCTTC.

The chain links TRBV6-5 to TRBJ1-4; D ambiguous. Germline V CDR1 and CDR2: MNHEY, SVGAGI. V lost 5 bases to trimming and J lost 6 bases, with 4 bases between them. CDR3 length equals 11 residues. The CDR3, as DNA: TGTGCCAGCAGTCGAGATGAAAAACTGTTTTTT. It encodes CASSRDEKLFF.

The J gene is TRBJ2-5, the V gene TRBV4-3; no clear D gene. Trimming stripped 1 base from V and 5 bases from J, with 17 bases between. The CDR3 runs 16 residues. Per the germline V gene, CDR1 is LGHNA and CDR2 is YSLEER. This CDR3 is CASSQAGGGPEETQYF. The CDR3 nucleotides read TGCGCCAGCAGCCAAGCCGGTGGCGGCCCTGAGGAGACCCAGTACTTC.

This clone was recorded only once. This sequence joins TRBV27 and TRBJ1-6; 7 bases line up with TRBD1. The germline CDR1 and CDR2 sequences are MNHEY and SMNVEV (reference sequence). The CDR3 loop spans 17 amino acids. V lost 4 bases and J lost 5; bases outside the gene matches: 11. The CDR3 spells CASSSYGRGLNNSPLHF. CDR3 nucleotides: TGTGCCAGCAGTTCCTACGGGAGGGGGCTCAATAATTCACCCCTCCACTTT.

The chain couples TRBV10-3 to TRBJ1-6; a possible D gene is TRBD1 (5 bases). Germline CDR1 reads ENHRY; CDR2 reads SYGVKD. The CDR3 has 15 residues. Trimming shortened V by 5 bases and J by 7 bases, and 15 bases separated the two germline ends. The CDR3: CAISPIPGENSPLHF. CDR3 nucleotide sequence: TGTGCCATCAGTCCAATCCCGGGGGAAAATTCACCCCTCCACTTT.

This clone was counted many times. The genes are TRBV6-1 and TRBJ1-2, with D possibly being TRBD1 (6 bases). Germline V gene data show CDR1 as MNHNS and CDR2 as SASEGT. The CDR3 extends over 13 amino acids. Trimming stripped 3 bases from V and 4 bases from J, with 9 bases between. CDR3 sequence reads: CASSDQGTYGYTF. In DNA, the CDR3 is TGTGCCAGCAGTGACCAGGGGACCTATGGCTACACCTTC.

The chain joins TRBV24-1 to TRBJ2-3, with TRBD1 matching 8 bases. Trimming at V came to 7 bases and at J to 4 bases, leaving 9 bases not matched to a gene. Germline CDR1 KGHDR, CDR2 SFDVKD. The CDR3 contains 15 residues. Here the CDR3 reads CATSSRTGWADTQYF. CDR3 in DNA: TGTGCCACCAGCTCCAGGACAGGGTGGGCAGATACGCAGTATTTT.

The CDR3, as DNA: TGTGCCAGCTGTAACAGTCTAAACACTGAAGCTTTCTTT. It is translated as CASCNSLNTEAFF. The chain carries TRBV28 and TRBJ1-1; D ambiguous. The CDR3 runs 13 residues. Germline values: CDR1 MDHEN, CDR2 SYDVKM. V lost 8 bases and J lost 2, with 12 bases in between.

This clone was observed a single time. The V and J genes are TRBV2 and TRBJ1-5; D is unclear. V was cut by 6 bases and J by 3 bases, with 9 bases left in between. The CDR3 has 13 amino acids. Per germline, CDR1 SNHLY and CDR2 FYNNEI. The CDR3 bases are TGTGCCAGCAGGTTCAGATCCAATCAGCCCCAGCATTTT. Translated: CASRFRSNQPQHF.

This clone was found a few times. The chain uses TRBV18 and TRBJ2-3; D possibly corresponds to TRBD2 (6 bases). Deletions cut 1 base from V and 2 bases from J, with 28 bases between. This CDR3 is 21 amino acids long. Germline-derived CDR1 and CDR2 are KGHSH and LQKENI. Written as DNA, the CDR3 is TGTGCCAGCTCACCACTTGGGACCGGACTAAGCTTGGGAAAAGTCACAGATACGCAGTATTTT. It encodes CASSPLGTGLSLGKVTDTQYF.

This chain uses TRBV7-2 with TRBJ2-2, with 11 nucleotides matching TRBD2. V shed 1 base, J shed 7 bases, and the junction held 8 bases outside the gene matches. This CDR3 has 17 amino acids. Per the germline V gene, CDR1 is SGHTA and CDR2 is FQGNSA. The CDR3 region has the DNA TGTGCCAGCAGCTTAGGAGCTAGCGGGGGGCGTCGCGGGGAGCTGTTTTTT. Its protein product is CASSLGASGGRRGELFF.

This clone appeared a few times. The chain uses TRBV6-5 and TRBJ1-5; D call uncertain. This CDR3 comprises 13 residues. V lost 5 bases to trimming and J lost 1 base, with 6 bases between them. Germline V CDR1 and CDR2: MNHEY, SVGAGI. The CDR3 region has the DNA TGTGCCAGCAGTACGGGGAGCAATCAGCCCCAGCATTTT. It is translated as CASSTGSNQPQHF.

The genes are TRBV7-2 and TRBJ2-5; possible D gene TRBD2, 5 bases. Deletions cut 5 bases from V and 5 bases from J, with 15 bases between. CDR1 SGHTA and CDR2 FQGNSA come from the germline V gene. The CDR3 is 14 amino acids. CDR3 nucleotides: TGTGCCAGCAGCCCAGCGGCTAGCTTGGAGACCCAGTACTTC. This sequence encodes CASSPAASLETQYF.

The V call is TRBV30, the J call TRBJ1-2; TRBD1 matches at 9 bases. This CDR3 region has 14 residues. Germline trimming cut 2 bases from V and 8 bases from J; bases unmatched to any gene: 9. Per the germline V gene, CDR1 is GTSNPN and CDR2 is SVGIG (reference sequence). The CDR3: CAWSTGGGLGGYTF. CDR3 nucleotide sequence: TGTGCCTGGAGTACAGGGGGCGGACTGGGCGGCTACACCTTC. The full variable domain, its missing parts supplied by reference TRBV30 and TRBJ1-2, is SQTIHQWPATLVQPVGSPLSLECTVEGTSNPNLYWYRQAAGRGLQLLFYSVGIGQISSEVPQNLSASRPQDRQFILSSKKLLLSDSGFYLCAWSTGGGLGGYTFGSGTRLTVV.